These 29 T cell receptor beta chains were sequenced from one sample in a study of vaccination effects on CD4 cells after COVID-19. TCRdb keeps only in-frame clones here, not all; method: immunoSEQ multiplex PCR. The repertoire holds about 20,000 clones, 70% to 85% seen once, with around 40% in the top ten. These receptors' antigens are unknown. Pools of viral peptides were used by the ViraFEST assay to expand antigen-specific CD4+ T cells ahead of sequencing. Scientists isolated CD4+ T cells after an approximately 9-day culture period ended. Between March and December 2020, the person had a SARS-CoV-2 infection that PCR confirmed. The sequencing used CD4+ T cells from PBMCs cultured with a peptide pool, collected before COVID-19 vaccination. The receptors shown here come from a human donor who had a prior SARS-CoV-2 infection.

V gene TRBV30 combines with J gene TRBJ1-5; possible D gene TRBD1, 5 bases. Germline CDR1 and CDR2: GTSNPN and SVGIG (reference sequence). This CDR3 has 13 amino acids. V shed 1 base and J shed 5 bases, with 9 bases lying between them. CDR3 in DNA: TGTGCCTGGAGTGAACAGGAGTATCAGCCCCAGCATTTT. Protein sequence: CAWSEQEYQPQHF.

The gene calls are TRBV6-6 and TRBJ2-1; 12 bases are a match to TRBD2. The CDR3 is 15 amino acids. Trimming took 2 bases from V and 5 from J; bases not matched to a gene: 1. The germline V gene encodes CDR1 MNHNY and CDR2 SVGAGI (reference sequence). In DNA, the CDR3 is TGTGCCAGCAGTTACGGACTAGCGGGGCACAATGAGCAGTTCTTC. Translated, it gives CASSYGLAGHNEQFF.

This chain links TRBV4-3 with TRBJ1-4; 7 bases fit TRBD1. The CDR3 spans 16 residues. The germline V gene encodes CDR1 LGHNA and CDR2 YSLEER. The V segment lost 0 bases and the J segment 12 bases; nucleotides outside the gene matches: 13. CDR3 protein: CASSQDPPGGATELFF. The CDR3 DNA follows: TGCGCCAGCAGCCAAGATCCCCCAGGGGGGGCCACGGAACTGTTTTTT.

This chain uses TRBV4-1 with TRBJ2-1; D possibly corresponds to TRBD2 (6 bases). With 2 bases removed from V and 0 bases from J, the gap between germline ends came to 11 bases. The germline V gene encodes CDR1 MGHRA and CDR2 YSYEKL. CDR3 length: 16 residues. The CDR3: CASSQPIAASYNEQFF. The CDR3 region has the DNA TGCGCCAGCAGCCAACCTATAGCGGCCTCCTACAATGAGCAGTTCTTC.

J is TRBJ1-1 and V is TRBV3-1 (or the pseudogene TRBV3-2); 7 bases align to TRBD1. The length of the CDR3 is 15 residues. From germline, CDR1 is LGHDT and CDR2 YNNKEL (reference sequence). V was pared by 1 base and J by 5 bases, with 7 bases of the junction left unmatched. CDR3 in DNA: TGTGCCAGCAGCCAAGTAGGGGGCAGGGGAACTGAAGCTTTCTTT. It is translated as CASSQVGGRGTEAFF.

The gene calls are TRBV19 and TRBJ1-5; D gene uncertain. CDR1 LNHDA and CDR2 SQIVND come from the germline V gene (reference sequence). This CDR3 contains 14 residues. The V and J ends lost 3 bases and 7 bases respectively, with 13 bases between them. CDR3: CASSISMSTQPQHF. Written as DNA, the CDR3 is TGTGCCAGTAGTATTTCCATGTCGACGCAGCCCCAGCATTTT.

The V call is TRBV18, the J call TRBJ2-5; 9 nucleotides agree with TRBD1. Germline-derived CDR1 and CDR2 are KGHSH and LQKENI. The CDR3 sequence is 15 residues long. V shed 6 bases, J shed 2 bases, and the junction held 7 bases outside the gene matches. The chain's CDR3 is CASSALGQGQETQYF. The CDR3 DNA is TGTGCCAGCTCGGCACTAGGACAGGGGCAAGAGACCCAGTACTTC.

The chain combines TRBV5-1 with TRBJ1-2, with 7 bases aligning to TRBD1. V shed 0 bases, J shed 8 bases, and the junction held 13 bases outside the gene matches. This CDR3 comprises 16 residues. CDR1 SGHRS and CDR2 YFSETQ come from the germline V gene. This CDR3 reads CASSLGWQGQSYGYTF. CDR3 DNA: TGCGCCAGCAGCTTGGGGTGGCAGGGACAGTCCTACGGCTACACCTTC.

The chain recombines TRBV4-2 with TRBJ1-2; 7 bases line up with TRBD1. Trimming at V came to 2 bases and at J to 5 bases, leaving 8 bases not matched to a gene. The CDR3 sequence is 15 residues long. The V gene's germline CDR1 is LGHNA and CDR2 YNFKEQ. This CDR3 reads CASSQIAGTAYGYTF. Here the CDR3 DNA reads TGTGCCAGCAGCCAAATCGCCGGGACAGCTTATGGCTACACCTTC.

The chain employs TRBV4-3 and TRBJ1-2, with D unresolved. With 3 bases removed from V and 7 bases from J, the gap between germline ends came to 15 bases. CDR1 is LGHNA, CDR2 YSLEER, per germline. CDR3 length: 14 amino acids. CDR3 residues: CASSQAFRTGGYTF. The CDR3 region has the DNA TGCGCCAGCAGCCAGGCATTTAGGACCGGTGGCTACACCTTC.

The chain has TRBV7-2 and TRBJ2-7; a possible D gene is TRBD1 (5 bases). Deletions cut 2 bases from V and 6 bases from J, with 26 bases between. This CDR3 region has 18 residues. Germline V gene data show CDR1 as SGHTA and CDR2 as FQGNSA. The CDR3 here is CASSLSVFRAAPPIEQYF. CDR3 DNA sequence: TGTGCCAGCAGCTTAAGTGTTTTCAGGGCTGCCCCCCCTATCGAGCAGTACTTC.

The chain carries TRBV21-1 and TRBJ1-5. TRBV21-1 is a pseudogene segment. The CDR3 runs to 17 residues. This CDR3 reads CASSGRVRSHSNQPQHF. CDR3 DNA sequence: TGTGCCAGCAGCGGTCGGGTCCGCTCGCATAGCAATCAGCCCCAGCATTTT.

The chain is built from TRBV27 and TRBJ1-6; D perhaps matches TRBD1 (5 bases). V was trimmed by 6 bases and J by 11 bases, leaving 20 bases between them. Per the germline V gene, CDR1 is MNHEY and CDR2 is SMNVEV (reference sequence). The CDR3 sequence is 15 residues long. CDR3 sequence (DNA): TGTGCCAGCAGCGACGTGGGACGGCCCCCGGCACCCCTCCACTTT. It codes for CASSDVGRPPAPLHF.

The CDR3 DNA reads as TGCGCCAGCAGCCGTCACGGACTGGTAGAAGGCAATCAGCCCCAGCATTTT. Its translation is CASSRHGLVEGNQPQHF. The J gene is TRBJ1-5, the V gene TRBV4-1; D gene ambiguous. The CDR3 has 17 amino acids. The germline gives CDR1 MGHRA, CDR2 YSYEKL. V lost 4 bases and J lost 2, with 18 bases in between.

The rearrangement joins TRBV13 to TRBJ1-1; a weak D match, TRBD1 (6 bases). V lost 5 bases and J lost 5, with 12 bases in between. The germline gives CDR1 PRHDT, CDR2 FYEKMQ (reference sequence). The CDR3 has 13 residues. CDR3 protein: CASSPGVGTEAFF. Written as DNA, the CDR3 is TGTGCCAGCAGCCCAGGGGTTGGGACTGAAGCTTTCTTT.

The chain carries TRBV30 and TRBJ1-4; D unresolved. Trimming stripped 2 bases from V and 6 bases from J, with 13 bases between. The V gene's germline CDR1 is GTSNPN and CDR2 SVGIG (reference sequence). The CDR3 runs to 14 residues. The CDR3: CAWSPDNADEKLFF. The CDR3 bases are TGTGCCTGGAGTCCTGACAACGCCGATGAAAAACTGTTTTTT.

This clone was counted once. The rearrangement joins TRBV3-1 (or the pseudogene TRBV3-2) to TRBJ2-1; TRBD2 matches 13 bases. Germline lookup yields CDR1 LGHDT and CDR2 YNNKEL (reference sequence). There are 16 residues in the CDR3. V shed 2 bases and J 9 bases; nucleotides not matched to a gene: 7. For the CDR3, the DNA is TGTGCCAGCAGCCAACTAGGACTAGCGGGGGTTACTGAGCAGTTCTTC. Translating it yields CASSQLGLAGVTEQFF.

The chain recombines TRBV7-6 with TRBJ2-7; 10 bases are shared with TRBD2. J lost 0 bases, V lost 0 bases, and 5 bases had no gene match. The CDR3 spans 17 residues. Germline loops: CDR1 SGHVS, CDR2 FNYEAQ. The CDR3, as DNA: TGTGCCAGCAGCTTAGCCCGTACTAGCGGGGACTCCTACGAGCAGTACTTC. Protein product: CASSLARTSGDSYEQYF. The full variable domain, its missing parts supplied by reference TRBV7-6 and TRBJ2-7, is GAGVSQSPRYKVTKRGQDVALRCDPISGHVSLYWYRQALGQGPEFLTYFNYEAQQDKSGLPNDRFSAERPEGSISTLTIQRTEQRDSAMYRCASSLARTSGDSYEQYFGPGTRLTVT.

The CDR3 region is CASSTIQQGARTEAFF. For the CDR3, the DNA is TGTGCCAGCAGTACGATTCAACAGGGGGCGCGAACTGAAGCTTTCTTT. This chain uses TRBV2 with TRBJ1-1; 9 nucleotides match TRBD1. The CDR3 is 16 residues long. Germline trimming cut 5 bases from V and 5 bases from J; bases unmatched to any gene: 12. CDR1 is SNHLY and CDR2 is FYNNEI in the germline V gene. The whole variable domain, filled in from reference TRBV2 and TRBJ1-1, reads EPEVTQTPSHQVTQMGQEVILRCVPISNHLYFYWYRQILGQKVEFLVSFYNNEISEKSEIFDDQFSVERPDGSNFTLKIRSTKLEDSAMYFCASSTIQQGARTEAFFGQGTRLTVV.

This chain joins TRBV6-5 and TRBJ2-5; D remains ambiguous. This CDR3 region has 10 residues. Germline V lookup: CDR1 MNHEY, CDR2 SVGAGI. Trimming shortened V by 10 bases and J by 5 bases, and 8 bases separated the two germline ends. The CDR3 spells CATHRETQYF. Here the CDR3 DNA reads TGTGCCACTCATCGGGAGACCCAGTACTTC.

This clone showed up just a few times. The chain uses TRBV27 and TRBJ2-3; 8 bases are shared with TRBD2. The CDR3 is made up of 14 amino acids. From germline, CDR1 is MNHEY and CDR2 SMNVEV (reference sequence). Trimming at V came to 4 bases and at J to 6 bases, leaving 6 bases not matched to a gene. The CDR3 sequence: CASSWGREGDTQYF. CDR3 DNA: TGTGCCAGCAGTTGGGGACGGGAGGGTGATACGCAGTATTTT.

CDR3 amino acids: CASSPLAGVSNEQFF. CDR3 coding DNA: TGTGCCAGCTCACCTCTAGCGGGAGTATCCAATGAGCAGTTCTTC. This chain uses TRBV18 with TRBJ2-1; 10 nucleotides align to TRBD2. The length of the CDR3 is 15 residues. Trimming at V came to 3 bases and at J to 6 bases, leaving 5 bases not matched to a gene. Per the germline V gene, CDR1 is KGHSH and CDR2 is LQKENI.

For the CDR3, the DNA is TGCAGTGCTAGTAGCCCGACAGACAACTATGGCTACACCTTC. Amino acids: CSASSPTDNYGYTF. V usage is TRBV20-1 and J usage is TRBJ1-2; D is perhaps TRBD1 (5 bases). The CDR3 length is 14 residues. Per the germline V gene, CDR1 is DFQATT and CDR2 is SNEGSKA (reference sequence). V shed 3 bases and J shed 2 bases, with 13 bases lying between them.

The chain joins TRBV6-5 to TRBJ1-1; no definite D call. Germline V gives CDR1 MNHEY, CDR2 SVGAGI. V dropped 7 bases and J dropped 3 bases, with 12 bases sitting between them. This CDR3 has 13 residues. The CDR3 spells CASTYSVDTEAFF. DNA for the CDR3: TGTGCCAGCACGTACTCCGTAGACACTGAAGCTTTCTTT.

This clone has only a few counts. The J gene is TRBJ2-1, the V gene TRBV19; TRBD2 matches 7 bases. The CDR3 covers 14 residues. The V and J ends lost 4 bases and 6 bases, in that order; junction bases with no gene match: 6. Germline V lookup: CDR1 LNHDA, CDR2 SQIVND (reference sequence). For the CDR3, the DNA is TGTGCCAGTAGTACTAGCGGCCTTTCCAATGAGCAGTTCTTC. Protein product: CASSTSGLSNEQFF. Combining the CDR3 with reference TRBV19 and TRBJ2-1 gives the whole variable domain DGGITQSPKYLFRKEGQNVTLSCEQNLNHDAMYWYRQDPGQGLRLIYYSQIVNDFQKGDIAEGYSVSREKKESFPLTVTSAQKNPTAFYLCASSTSGLSNEQFFGPGTRLTVL.

This clone has just one count. The chain recombines TRBV19 with TRBJ2-1, with 8 nucleotides matching TRBD2. The V and J ends lost 3 bases and 2 bases, in that order; junction bases with no gene match: 6. CDR1 and CDR2 (germline): LNHDA, SQIVND (reference sequence). CDR3 length equals 16 residues. CDR3 nucleotide sequence: TGTGCCAGTAGTATCTTTGGCGGGAGGACCTACAATGAGCAGTTCTTC. Translated: CASSIFGGRTYNEQFF.

The chain couples TRBV30 to TRBJ1-4; D not certain. Trimming pared 0 bases from V and 4 bases from J, leaving 9 bases between. In germline, CDR1 is GTSNPN, CDR2 SVGIG (reference sequence). CDR3 length equals 14 residues. The CDR3 sequence: CAWSVPGNNEKLFF. The CDR3 coding sequence is TGTGCCTGGAGTGTGCCAGGCAATAATGAAAAACTGTTTTTT.

This clone was seen a handful of times. The genes are TRBV6-5 and TRBJ2-3; D call uncertain. The CDR3 runs 13 residues. From germline, CDR1 is MNHEY and CDR2 SVGAGI. V gave up 7 bases and J gave up 5 bases, with 13 bases separating them. In nucleotides, the CDR3 is TGTGCCAGCAAGCCCGGGTCGGTAGATACGCAGTATTTT. Amino acids: CASKPGSVDTQYF.

The CDR3 sequence is CASSLWDRGLYEQYF. DNA for the CDR3: TGTGCCAGCAGTTTATGGGACAGGGGGCTCTACGAGCAGTACTTC. V is TRBV28 and J is TRBJ2-7, with 11 nucleotides matching TRBD1. The germline V gene encodes CDR1 MDHEN and CDR2 SYDVKM. The CDR3 has 15 amino acids. The junction had 1 base not matched to a gene; V was cut back by 0 bases and J by 3 bases.